This T cell receptor beta chain was observed in a study of cytomegalovirus exposure and HLA in healthy donors. This clone was observed a few times. Primers for the PCR totalled 60 Vbeta and 13 Jbeta. Generated by immunoSEQ multiplex PCR, the TCRdb table keeps only in-frame clones and is missing some. The table has around 130,000 clones, about 76% seen once. Trimming left V 1 base short and J 1 base short, with 8 bases between. The CDR3 totals 14 residues. The germline CDR1 and CDR2 sequences are SGHNT and YYREEE (reference sequence). This sequence originates from a woman aged 40 to 49 in good health and CMV-seronegative. J is TRBJ1-1 and V is TRBV5-4, with D unresolved. Sequencing was done on a sample of PBMCs. For the CDR3, the DNA is TGTGCCAGCAGCTTGAATTGGAGGAACACTGAAGCTTTCTTT. Translated, it gives CASSLNWRNTEAFF.